This T cell receptor beta chain originates from a study of identical twins (dated by TCRdb to about 2016). Notes on the research overall: To test whether fetal clonotypes persist, the study used deep sequencing on TCR alpha and beta repertoires from monozygotic twins, unrelated adults of various ages, and cord blood. Replicate twin experiments were performed at different times using different library preparation protocols to rule out contamination.

Preparation of the library involved 5' RACE. These reads were obtained on an Illumina HiSeq 2000. Template switching added a universal primer binding site, and the final cDNA carried a unique molecular identifier that allowed TCR cDNA molecules to be counted accurately. First-strand cDNA for TCR alpha and beta chains was synthesized from specific primers in the conserved constant-segment region. To control for contamination, every cDNA library carried two barcodes: a SMART-Mk sample barcode plus Illumina barcodes. TruSeq adapter sequences and Illumina sample barcodes were added in two successive PCR steps. The Illumina HiSeq platform was used with custom primers to sequence TCR alpha and beta cDNA libraries. In the paper's pipeline: Unique molecular identifiers were extracted from raw reads with MiGEC, and CDR3 positions were determined with MiXCR. For each individual, recombination models were inferred using an EM algorithm with the repgenHMM and IGoR tools. The analysis of shared clonotypes was done with the tcR package in R, with sharing normalized by the product of cloneset sizes. Out-of-frame nonproductive sequences were analyzed to study raw recombination free of thymic and clonal selection effects. TCRdb cleaned the public reads at Q25 with fastp, built clones with MiXCR and kept in-frame beta chains. Each entry merges the rows of one CDR3 protein and shows their most common DNA and genes. The V and J calls come from TCRdb's annotation, not from the publication. Across this sample there are a few hundred thousand distinct CDR3 sequences, with under 9.5% seen only once. The top ten hold roughly 2% of the sample.

Every donor was a healthy Caucasian. Three pairs of female monozygotic twins, all aged roughly 18 to 29 years, were included in the twin cohort. Using Miltenyi CD45RO+ enrichment and human naive T-cell isolation kits, memory (CD45RO+) and naive T cells were isolated from PBMC. General study outcomes and caveats: Compared with coincidental sharing between unrelated individuals, an excess of low generation-probability sequences was observed among out-of-frame TCR alpha sequences shared between twins. Zero-insertion analyses could be partly confounded by invariant T cells such as MAIT and iNKT, though diverse VJ usage argued against such confounding for most clonotypes. Excess twin sharing in beta out-of-frame sequences was weaker because fewer shared sequences lowered the signal-to-noise ratio. Fewer insertions were carried by abundant cord blood beta clonotypes, a similar but weaker trend appeared in young adult naive repertoires, and no such trend appeared in memory repertoires. Because the same donors could not be followed over many years, the conclusions relied on cross-sectional statistical analysis. In monozygotic twins, out-of-frame TCR alpha sharing was systematically underestimated by recombination models, although the models agreed with sharing between unrelated individuals.

Regarding this clonotype: The target of this receptor is not known. No quality values exist for individual bases; no much larger clone is one base distant.

Taken from cysteine to phenylalanine, the CDR3 has 13 residues. Only the CDR3 portion is preserved as DNA: 39 bases, with reading frame beginning at the first base. CDR1 and CDR2, per the germline V gene (reference sequence), are MNHNY and SVGAGI. The V end loses 5 bases and the J end loses 6 bases, and a stretch of 14 bases separates them. Another study also made use of these data, one on yellow fever vaccine responses in identical twins. As the second study states: According to the authors, in identical twins the way T cells responded to vaccination appeared partly convergent and partly personalized. In identical twins, the study followed T cell clones that responded to the vaccine with precision.

The chain links TRBV6-6 with TRBJ2-7; the best D guess is TRBD1, with 5 bases matching. Sequenced: memory (CD45RO+) T cells sorted from blood. Taken with the paper, the label for cell subset or site translates to: CD45RO+ enriched T cells. The receptor comes from a woman between 18 and 30 years old in good health. The CDR3 has the sequence CASSLNQGSEQYF. In nucleotide form, the sequence is TGTGCCAGCAGTCTGAACCAGGGTAGCGAGCAGTACTTC.